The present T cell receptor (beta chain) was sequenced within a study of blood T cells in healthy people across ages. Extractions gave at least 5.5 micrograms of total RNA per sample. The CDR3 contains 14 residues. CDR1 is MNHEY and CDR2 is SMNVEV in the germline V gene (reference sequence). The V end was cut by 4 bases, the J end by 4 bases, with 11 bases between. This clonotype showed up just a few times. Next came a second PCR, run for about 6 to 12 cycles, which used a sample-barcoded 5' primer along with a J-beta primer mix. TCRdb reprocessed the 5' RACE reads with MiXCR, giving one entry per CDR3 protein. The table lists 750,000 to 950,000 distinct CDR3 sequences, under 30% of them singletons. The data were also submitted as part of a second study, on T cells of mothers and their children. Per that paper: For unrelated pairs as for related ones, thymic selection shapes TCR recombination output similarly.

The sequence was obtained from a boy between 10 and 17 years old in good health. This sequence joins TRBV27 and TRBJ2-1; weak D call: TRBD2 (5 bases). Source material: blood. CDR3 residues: CASSWTGFYNEQFF. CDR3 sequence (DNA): TGTGCCAGCAGTTGGACGGGATTTTACAATGAGCAGTTCTTC.